Shown below are 30 T cell receptor beta chains from a single sample sequenced in a study of molecular identifiers for immune sequencing clone quantification. TCRdb re-derived calls from the PCR reads in MiXCR, one entry per CDR3 protein. The sample consists of about 640,000 distinct CDR3 sequences, about 20% of them appearing once. Input material: naive CD8+ T cells from blood, with Jurkat cell RNA spiked in. Subset indicated: FACS-sorted CD8+CD4-CCR7+CD45RA+ naive T cells. The origin of the receptors is a human donor in good health. Some libraries in this study had Jurkat cell RNA spiked in.

This clonotype was recorded many times. The CDR3 here is CASSLAQVRDTQYF. The CDR3 DNA reads as TGTGCCAGCAGCTTGGCGCAGGTCCGGGATACGCAGTATTTT. The chain joins TRBV5-6 to TRBJ2-3; D unclear. The length of the CDR3 is 14 residues. The V gene's germline CDR1 is SGHDT and CDR2 YYEEEE. V was shortened by 0 bases and J by 6 bases, with 11 bases between the two germline ends.

The chain uses TRBV28 and TRBJ1-2, with TRBD1 identical over 10 bases. This CDR3 spans 16 amino acids. Unmatched junction bases numbered 4, after V lost 3 bases and J lost 0 bases. Germline loops: CDR1 MDHEN, CDR2 SYDVKM. CDR3 loop: CASSLRQGAANYGYTF. In nucleotides, the CDR3 is TGTGCCAGCAGTTTGAGACAGGGGGCGGCTAACTATGGCTACACCTTC.

This clonotype was seen more than once but under ten times. The genes are TRBV7-6 and TRBJ2-3; possibly TRBD2 for D (7 bases). The CDR3 covers 15 residues. Per the germline V gene, CDR1 is SGHVS and CDR2 is FNYEAQ. Trimming removed 5 bases from V and 4 bases from J, with 16 bases in between. The CDR3 sequence is CASSGVGGGADTQYF. For the CDR3, the DNA is TGTGCCAGCAGCGGAGTGGGGGGGGGCGCAGATACGCAGTATTTT.

Many counts were recorded for this clonotype. The DNA of the CDR3 is TGCGCCAGCAGCCAAGATCTTGGACAGCTACCCTACGAGCAGTACTTC. Translated: CASSQDLGQLPYEQYF. The chain has TRBV4-3 and TRBJ2-7, with D tentatively TRBD1 (6 bases). The CDR3 totals 16 residues. Germline CDR1 is LGHNA and CDR2 is YSLEER. Trimming shortened V by 0 bases and J by 2 bases, and 14 bases separated the two germline ends.

The table lists this clonotype with a count of one. A much larger clonotype is one base distant, so this may be a read error. The chain joins TRBV4-1 to TRBJ2-7; 9 nucleotides match TRBD2. CDR1 is MGHRA and CDR2 is YSYEKL in the germline V gene. The CDR3 is 15 residues long. CDR3 amino acids: CASSQASGASYGQYF. CDR3 bases: TGCGCCAGCAGCCAAGCTAGCGGGGCCTCCTACGGGCAGTACTTC.

This clonotype was observed many times. This chain joins TRBV27 and TRBJ1-5; D is unclear. The CDR3 consists of 13 residues. The V gene's germline CDR1 is MNHEY and CDR2 SMNVEV (reference sequence). V lost 0 bases to trimming and J lost 6 bases, with 6 bases between them. CDR3 coding DNA: TGTGCCAGCAGTTTATCGTTTAGTCAGCCCCAGCATTTT. Protein sequence: CASSLSFSQPQHF.

A single count supports this clonotype. CDR3 protein: CASSLLLRTSGKADTQYF. The CDR3, as DNA: TGTGCCAGCAGTTTATTGTTGCGGACTAGCGGGAAAGCAGATACGCAGTATTTT. The chain joins TRBV28 to TRBJ2-3; TRBD2 matches 12 bases. V shed 1 base and J 4 bases; nucleotides not matched to a gene: 9. Germline CDR1 reads MDHEN; CDR2 reads SYDVKM. This CDR3 has 18 amino acids. The entire variable domain, with the rest obtained from reference TRBV28 and TRBJ2-3, is as follows: DVKVTQSSRYLVKRTGEKVFLECVQDMDHENMFWYRQDPGLGLRLIYFSYDVKMKEKGDIPEGYSVSREKKERFSLILESASTNQTSMYLCASSLLLRTSGKADTQYFGPGTRLTVL.

In its sample, this clonotype was seen many times. The chain employs TRBV20-1 and TRBJ2-7, with 7 nucleotides matching TRBD2. Germline CDR1 and CDR2: DFQATT and SNEGSKA (reference sequence). The CDR3 spans 15 residues. The V segment lost 0 bases and the J segment 1 base; nucleotides outside the gene matches: 6. CDR3 amino acids: CSARDREGMSYEQYF. The CDR3 nucleotides are TGCAGTGCTAGAGATAGGGAGGGCATGTCCTACGAGCAGTACTTC.

This clonotype was seen ten or more times. The V gene is TRBV7-8, the J gene TRBJ2-1; D is unresolved. V lost 6 bases to trimming and J lost 3 bases, with 12 bases between them. Per germline, CDR1 SGHVS and CDR2 FQNEAQ. This CDR3 is built from 14 residues. CDR3 in DNA: TGTGCCAGCAGTCCCGAAGATTACTACAATGAGCAGTTCTTC. It is translated as CASSPEDYYNEQFF.

The table lists this clonotype with many counts. The chain joins TRBV12-3 or TRBV12-4 to TRBJ2-7; D is perhaps TRBD1 (5 bases). The CDR3 sequence is 13 residues long. V was trimmed by 10 bases and J by 2 bases, leaving 15 bases between them. The CDR3 DNA reads TGTGCCACCCAGGATGGGGCTACCTACGAGCAGTACTTC. Translating gives CATQDGATYEQYF.

This clonotype turned up a few times. The chain carries TRBV6-5 and TRBJ2-7, with D unresolved. CDR1 and CDR2 (germline): MNHEY, SVGAGI. V was clipped by 2 bases and J by 4 bases, with 12 bases between them. The CDR3 extends over 14 amino acids. CDR3 DNA: TGTGCCAGCAGTTACCGCGAGACAAGATACGAGCAGTACTTC. Its protein product is CASSYRETRYEQYF.

This clonotype has ten or more counts. The V gene is TRBV7-9, the J gene TRBJ1-1, with 9 positions matching TRBD1. The CDR3 is 15 residues long. The ends lost 5 bases at V and 3 bases at J; junction bases unmatched: 7. The germline CDR1 and CDR2 sequences are SEHNR and FQNEAQ (reference sequence). CDR3 bases: TGTGCCAGCAGCCGGGACAGGGATTGGGACACTGAAGCTTTCTTT. Translation: CASSRDRDWDTEAFF.

A remark on this clonotype: A read error may produce the germline difference seen at one junction end. V and J are TRBV28 and TRBJ2-7; D is uncertain. Germline loops: CDR1 MDHEN, CDR2 SYDVKM. The CDR3 extends over 13 amino acids. CDR3 region: CGSSLMASYEQYF. CDR3 DNA sequence: TGTGGCAGCAGTTTAATGGCCTCCTACGAGCAGTACTTC.

A word on this clonotype: One junction end does not reproduce the germline sequence, and a read error may be involved. The chain links TRBV5-5 to TRBJ2-2; the D is unclear. The germline V gene encodes CDR1 SGHKS and CDR2 YYEKEE (reference sequence). CDR3 length equals 17 residues. The CDR3 nucleotides read TGTGCCTGCAGCTTGGTGCTGTCTCCAATTACCACCGGGGAGCTGTTTTTT. Translating it yields CACSLVLSPITTGELFF. Together with reference TRBV5-5 and TRBJ2-2, the CDR3 gives the full variable domain: DAGVTQSPTHLIKTRGQQVTLRCSPISGHKSVSWYQQVLGQGPQFIFQYYEKEERGRGNFPDRFSARQFPNYSSELNVNALLLGDSALYLCACSLVLSPITTGELFFGEGSRLTVL.

This clonotype was seen only a few times. CDR3: CASSQKGVWGSPYEQYF. CDR3 DNA: TGTGCCAGCAGCCAGAAGGGGGTCTGGGGAAGCCCCTACGAGCAGTACTTC. V usage is TRBV3-1 and J usage is TRBJ2-7; D is possibly TRBD1 (6 bases). Germline lookup yields CDR1 LGHDT and CDR2 YNNKEL (reference sequence). The CDR3 covers 17 residues. V was trimmed by 3 bases and J by 2 bases, leaving 20 bases between them.

V is TRBV27 and J is TRBJ2-6, with TRBD1 matching 7 bases. J gave up 8 bases and V 1 base, and 14 bases lay outside the gene matches. This CDR3 contains 18 residues. Germline V lookup: CDR1 MNHEY, CDR2 SMNVEV (reference sequence). This CDR3 reads CASSLYRDSQSGTNVLTF. The CDR3 nucleotides read TGTGCCAGCAGTTTATACCGGGACAGCCAATCGGGGACCAACGTCCTGACTTTC.

The sample holds many counts of this clonotype. V and J are TRBV10-3 and TRBJ2-7, with D perhaps being TRBD1 or TRBD2 (6 bases each). Trimming shortened V by 2 bases and J by 7 bases, and 15 bases separated the two germline ends. Germline V gene sequence: CDR1 ENHRY, CDR2 SYGVKD. The CDR3 runs 14 residues. The CDR3 region is CAISEAGLGGEQYF. In nucleotides, the CDR3 is TGTGCCATCAGTGAGGCGGGATTAGGGGGTGAGCAGTACTTC.

The table lists this clonotype with many counts. The rearrangement joins TRBV4-3 to TRBJ2-1, with 8 bases lining up with TRBD1. CDR1 is LGHNA and CDR2 is YSLEER in the germline V gene. Germline trimming cut 1 base from V and 8 bases from J; bases unmatched to any gene: 10. This CDR3 comprises 16 residues. The DNA of the CDR3 is TGCGCCAGCAGCCAAGGGAGGACAGGGCCTTGGGATGAGCAGTTCTTC. It encodes CASSQGRTGPWDEQFF.

This clonotype has at least ten counts. The rearrangement joins TRBV9 to TRBJ2-3; D is unclear. The CDR3 consists of 12 residues. Germline V gene sequence: CDR1 SGDLS, CDR2 YYNGEE. Between the trimmed V and J ends, which lost 2 bases and 5 bases, there was a span of 6 bases. The CDR3, as DNA: TGTGCCAGCAGCGTTCTGGAAGATACGCAGTATTTT. Translation gives CASSVLEDTQYF.

Comments on this clonotype: The junction differs from germline at one of its ends, possibly a read error. This chain links TRBV19 with TRBJ2-3; unclear D gene. The CDR3 contains 14 residues. Germline V lookup: CDR1 LNHDA, CDR2 SQIVND (reference sequence). CDR3 sequence: CACSMGIGTDTQYF. Here the CDR3 DNA reads TGTGCCTGTAGTATGGGGATCGGCACAGATACGCAGTATTTT.

In its sample, this clonotype was seen many times. The rearrangement links TRBV12-3 or TRBV12-4 to TRBJ2-5; a possible D gene is TRBD1 (6 bases). The CDR3 has 18 amino acids. V lost 5 bases, J lost 5 bases, and 27 bases lay in between. Here the CDR3 reads CASSPPGTTGQLLETQYF. Written as DNA, the CDR3 is TGTGCCAGCAGTCCGCCTGGAACCACTGGACAGCTTCTCGAGACCCAGTACTTC.

Many counts were recorded for this clonotype. The chain couples TRBV28 to TRBJ1-1; 9 bases fit TRBD1. Trimming removed 6 bases from V and 3 bases from J; junction bases left unmatched: 8. This CDR3 spans 15 amino acids. Germline V gives CDR1 MDHEN, CDR2 SYDVKM. CDR3 DNA sequence: TGTGCCAGCAGCCAAAGGGACAGGGCGTACACTGAAGCTTTCTTT. Translated: CASSQRDRAYTEAFF.

A remark on this clonotype: A much larger clone is a single base away; this may be a read error. The chain employs TRBV2 and TRBJ1-1, with D unclear. V was pared by 9 bases and J by 3 bases, with 11 bases between. The CDR3 runs 12 residues. The germline V gene has CDR1 SNHLY and CDR2 FYNNEI. CDR3 in DNA: TGTGCCAGACCCCGCGGGGACACTGAAGCTTTCTTT. Translation gives CARPRGDTEAFF.

Ten or more counts support this clonotype. The chain employs TRBV19 and TRBJ1-5, with 8 bases matching TRBD1. Germline V gene lookup returns CDR1 LNHDA and CDR2 SQIVND (reference sequence). Trimming at V came to 5 bases and at J to 5 bases, leaving 8 bases not matched to a gene. The CDR3 is 15 amino acids. Written as DNA, the CDR3 is TGTGCCAGTAGTTGGGCAGGGGGCTTCCATCAGCCCCAGCATTTT. Amino acids: CASSWAGGFHQPQHF.

This clonotype was picked up many times. The chain employs TRBV12-3 or TRBV12-4 and TRBJ2-3; D may be TRBD1 (6 bases). V was cut by 6 bases and J by 3 bases, with 13 bases left in between. The CDR3 has 14 residues. In nucleotides, the CDR3 is TGTGCCAGCAGCCCAGGGGCAGGGACAGATACGCAGTATTTT. Its protein is CASSPGAGTDTQYF.

A remark on this clonotype: A much larger clone lies one base from this, so it may be a read error. This chain links TRBV5-3 with TRBJ2-7; D perhaps matches TRBD1 (5 bases). TRBV5-3 is an ORF, and what it does is uncertain. CDR3 length: 14 amino acids. In DNA form, the CDR3 reads TGTGCCAGCAGCTTCGTCAGGGAAGGGTACGGGCAGTACTTC. Its protein is CASSFVREGYGQYF.

The chain recombines TRBV19 with TRBJ2-7; TRBD1 matches 9 bases. The CDR3 runs 13 residues. V trimming: 10 bases; J trimming: 7 bases; junction bases outside the gene matches: 11. CDR1 is LNHDA and CDR2 is SQIVND in the germline V gene (reference sequence). The CDR3 loop is CATMTGGSKEQYF. As DNA, the CDR3 is TGTGCCACTATGACAGGGGGATCTAAGGAGCAGTACTTC.

This clonotype was counted a single time. One base away lies a much larger clone, so this may be a sequencing read error. CDR3 residues: CASSYTAFGANVLTF. The DNA of the CDR3 is TGTGCCAGCAGTTACACCGCCTTCGGGGCCAACGTCCTGACTTTC. The chain joins TRBV6-5 to TRBJ2-6, with unresolved D. This CDR3 region has 15 residues. Trimming left V 2 bases short and J 4 bases short, with 9 bases between. Germline-derived CDR1 and CDR2 are MNHEY and SVGAGI.

This clonotype was seen only a few times. The chain employs TRBV5-6 and TRBJ2-5; 11 bases line up with TRBD2. CDR3 length: 17 amino acids. The germline V gene encodes CDR1 SGHDT and CDR2 YYEEEE. The ends lost 0 bases at V and 2 bases at J; junction bases unmatched: 6. CDR3: CASSLAPSGGLQETQYF. DNA of the CDR3: TGTGCCAGCAGCTTGGCGCCTAGCGGGGGGCTGCAAGAGACCCAGTACTTC.

This clonotype was found many times. This sequence joins TRBV3-1 and TRBJ2-7, with D possibly being TRBD2 (5 bases). The germline V gene encodes CDR1 LGHDT and CDR2 YNNKEL (reference sequence). The V and J ends lost 4 bases and 0 bases respectively, with 13 bases between them. The CDR3 spans 15 residues. DNA of the CDR3: TGTGCCAGCAGCCCCGGACTCGGCGCCTCCTACGAGCAGTACTTC. This sequence encodes CASSPGLGASYEQYF.